This T cell receptor (beta chain) comes out of a study of naive and memory T cell subsets. Whole-study findings and limits: This RNA-based method may be sensitive to activation-related transcript changes.

TCR cDNA received a 3' ligated oligonucleotide that carried a UMI. Whole blood, roughly 2.6 ml, came from adult healthy volunteers. Input was about 1 to 1,100 ng of DNase-treated total RNA without cell sorting. Four PCR rounds used nested alpha and beta constant region primers plus the SP2 primer. Blood and skin TCR RNA was reverse transcribed with alpha and beta constant primers. MiXCR, applied by TCRdb to the 5' RACE reads, yields one record per CDR3 protein. The profile shows 60,000 or so distinct CDR3 sequences, 7.2% of them singletons. Comments on this clonotype: Antigen unknown.

There are 15 residues in the CDR3. V lost 8 bases to trimming and J lost 5 bases, with 19 bases between them. Germline CDR1 is LNHDA and CDR2 is SQIVND (reference sequence). The TCR was taken from a male donor in good health. This chain joins TRBV19 and TRBJ2-1; D might be TRBD2 (5 bases). In DNA, the CDR3 is TGTGCCAGTGCAATGTATACGGGGTCTAACAATGAGCAGTTCTTC. This codes for CASAMYTGSNNEQFF. Full variable domain (missing parts from reference TRBV19 and TRBJ2-1): DGGITQSPKYLFRKEGQNVTLSCEQNLNHDAMYWYRQDPGQGLRLIYYSQIVNDFQKGDIAEGYSVSREKKESFPLTVTSAQKNPTAFYLCASAMYTGSNNEQFFGPGTRLTVL.